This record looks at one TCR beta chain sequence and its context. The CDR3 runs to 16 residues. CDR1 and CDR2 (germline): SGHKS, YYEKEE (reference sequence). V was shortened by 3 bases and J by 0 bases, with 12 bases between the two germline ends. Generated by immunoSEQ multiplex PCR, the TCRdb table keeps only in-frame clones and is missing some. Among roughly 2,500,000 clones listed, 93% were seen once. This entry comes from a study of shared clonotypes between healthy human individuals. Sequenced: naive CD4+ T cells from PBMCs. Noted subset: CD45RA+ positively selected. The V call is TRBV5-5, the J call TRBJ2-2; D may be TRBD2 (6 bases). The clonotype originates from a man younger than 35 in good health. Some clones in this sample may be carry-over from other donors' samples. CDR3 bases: TGTGCCAGCAGCTCCGTTGGAGGGTCGAACACCGGGGAGCTGTTTTTT. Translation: CASSSVGGSNTGELFF.